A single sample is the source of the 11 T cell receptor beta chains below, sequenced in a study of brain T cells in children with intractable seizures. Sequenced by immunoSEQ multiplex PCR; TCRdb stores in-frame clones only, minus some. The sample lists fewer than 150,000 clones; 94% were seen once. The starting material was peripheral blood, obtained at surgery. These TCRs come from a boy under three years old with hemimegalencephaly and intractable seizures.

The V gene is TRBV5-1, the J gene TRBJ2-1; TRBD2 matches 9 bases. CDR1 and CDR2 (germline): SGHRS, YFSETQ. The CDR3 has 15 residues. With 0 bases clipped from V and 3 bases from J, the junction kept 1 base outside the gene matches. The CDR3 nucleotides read TGCGCCAGCAGCTTGGGACTAGCGGTCTACAATGAGCAGTTCTTC. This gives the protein CASSLGLAVYNEQFF. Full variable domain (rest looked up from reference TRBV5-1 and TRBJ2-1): KAGVTQTPRYLIKTRGQQVTLSCSPISGHRSVSWYQQTPGQGLQFLFEYFSETQRNKGNFPGRFSGRQFSNSRSEMNVSTLELGDSALYLCASSLGLAVYNEQFFGPGTRLTVL.

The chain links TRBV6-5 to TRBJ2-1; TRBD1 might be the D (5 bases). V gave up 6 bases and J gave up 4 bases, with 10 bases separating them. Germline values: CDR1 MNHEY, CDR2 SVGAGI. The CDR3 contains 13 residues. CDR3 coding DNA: TGTGCCAGCAGCCTACAGGATTACAATGAGCAGTTCTTC. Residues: CASSLQDYNEQFF.

CDR3 sequence: CASSLYPGQGSGSSYNSPLHF. Written as DNA, the CDR3 is TGTGCCAGCAGTTTATATCCGGGACAGGGCTCCGGTAGCTCCTATAATTCACCCCTCCACTTT. The rearrangement uses TRBV27 and TRBJ1-6; 9 nucleotides line up with TRBD1. Germline trimming cut 1 base from V and 0 bases from J; bases unmatched to any gene: 13. Germline V lookup: CDR1 MNHEY, CDR2 SMNVEV (reference sequence). This CDR3 comprises 21 residues.

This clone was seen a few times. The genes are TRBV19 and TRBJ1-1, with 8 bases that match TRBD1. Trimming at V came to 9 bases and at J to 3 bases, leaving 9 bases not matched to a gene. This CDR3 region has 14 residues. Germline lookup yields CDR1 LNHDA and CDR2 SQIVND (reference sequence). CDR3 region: CASRQGKLHTEAFF. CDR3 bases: TGTGCCAGCAGACAGGGGAAATTACACACTGAAGCTTTCTTT. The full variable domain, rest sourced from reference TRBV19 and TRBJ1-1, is DGGITQSPKYLFRKEGQNVTLSCEQNLNHDAMYWYRQDPGQGLRLIYYSQIVNDFQKGDIAEGYSVSREKKESFPLTVTSAQKNPTAFYLCASRQGKLHTEAFFGQGTRLTVV.

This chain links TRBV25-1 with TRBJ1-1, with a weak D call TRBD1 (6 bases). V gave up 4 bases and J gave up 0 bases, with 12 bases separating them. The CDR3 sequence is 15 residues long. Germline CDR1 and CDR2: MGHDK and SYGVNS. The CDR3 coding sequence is TGTGCCAGCAGTGGGACTGGACAGATGAACACTGAAGCTTTCTTT. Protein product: CASSGTGQMNTEAFF.

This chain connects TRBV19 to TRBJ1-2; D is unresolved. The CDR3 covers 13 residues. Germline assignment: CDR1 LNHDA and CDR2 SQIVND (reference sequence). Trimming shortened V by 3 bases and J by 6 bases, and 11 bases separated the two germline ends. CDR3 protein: CASSIGPHHGYTF. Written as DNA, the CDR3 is TGTGCCAGTAGTATCGGGCCCCACCATGGCTACACCTTC.

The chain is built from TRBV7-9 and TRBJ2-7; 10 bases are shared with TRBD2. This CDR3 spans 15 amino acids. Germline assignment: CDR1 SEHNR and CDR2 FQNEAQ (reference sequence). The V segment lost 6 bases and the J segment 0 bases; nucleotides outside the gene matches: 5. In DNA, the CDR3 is TGTGCCAGCAGGTCTAGCGGGAGCGGCTCCTACGAGCAGTACTTC. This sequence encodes CASRSSGSGSYEQYF.

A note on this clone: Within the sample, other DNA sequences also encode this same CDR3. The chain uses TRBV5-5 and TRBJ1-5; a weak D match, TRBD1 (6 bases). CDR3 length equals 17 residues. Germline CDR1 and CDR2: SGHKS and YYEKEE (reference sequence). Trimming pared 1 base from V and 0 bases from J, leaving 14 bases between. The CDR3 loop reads CASSLQRGGDSNQPQHF. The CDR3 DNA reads TGTGCCAGCAGCTTGCAGAGGGGGGGGGATAGCAATCAGCCCCAGCATTTT.

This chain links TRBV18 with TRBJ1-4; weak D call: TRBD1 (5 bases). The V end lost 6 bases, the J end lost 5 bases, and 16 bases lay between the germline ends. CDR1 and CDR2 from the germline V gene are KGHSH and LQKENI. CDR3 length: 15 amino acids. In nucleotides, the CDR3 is TGTGCCAGCTCGCCGGACTGGGGCGTAAATGAAAAACTGTTTTTT. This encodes CASSPDWGVNEKLFF.

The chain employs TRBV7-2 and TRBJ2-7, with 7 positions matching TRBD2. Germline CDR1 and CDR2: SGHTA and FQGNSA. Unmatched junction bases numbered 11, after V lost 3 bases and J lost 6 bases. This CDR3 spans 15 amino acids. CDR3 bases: TGTGCCAGCAGCTTCCGACTAGCCGGCGAGGGCGAGCAGTACTTC. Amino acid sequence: CASSFRLAGEGEQYF.

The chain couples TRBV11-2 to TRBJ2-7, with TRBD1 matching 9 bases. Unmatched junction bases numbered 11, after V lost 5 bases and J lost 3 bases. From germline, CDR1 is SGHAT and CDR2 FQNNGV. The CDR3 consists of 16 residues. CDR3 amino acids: CASSDLPGTGLYEQYF. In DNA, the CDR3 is TGTGCCAGCAGCGACCTCCCCGGGACAGGGCTCTACGAGCAGTACTTC.